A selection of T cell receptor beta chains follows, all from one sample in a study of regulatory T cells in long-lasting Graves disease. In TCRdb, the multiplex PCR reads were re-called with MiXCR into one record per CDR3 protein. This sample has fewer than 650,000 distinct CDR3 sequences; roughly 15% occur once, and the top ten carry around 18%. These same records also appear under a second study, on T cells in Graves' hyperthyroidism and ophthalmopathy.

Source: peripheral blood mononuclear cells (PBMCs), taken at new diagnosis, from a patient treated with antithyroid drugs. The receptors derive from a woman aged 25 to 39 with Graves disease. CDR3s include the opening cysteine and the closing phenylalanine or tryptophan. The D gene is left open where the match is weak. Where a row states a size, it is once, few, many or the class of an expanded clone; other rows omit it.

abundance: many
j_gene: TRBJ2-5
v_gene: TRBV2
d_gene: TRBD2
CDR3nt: TGTGCCAGCAGGGGGACTAGCGGGAGGGTGATGGAGACCCAGTACTTC
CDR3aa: CASRGTSGRVMETQYF

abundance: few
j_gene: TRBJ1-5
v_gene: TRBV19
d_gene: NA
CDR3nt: TGTGCCAGTGGTACGGTAGCCCAGCATTTT
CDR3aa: CASGTVAQHF

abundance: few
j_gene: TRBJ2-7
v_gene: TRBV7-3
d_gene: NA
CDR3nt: TGTGCCAGCAGCTTAGGGCCACTGGGGTCATACGAGCAGTACTTC
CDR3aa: CASSLGPLGSYEQYF

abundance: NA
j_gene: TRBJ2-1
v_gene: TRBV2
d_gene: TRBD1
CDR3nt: TGTGCCAGCACCGGGACAGGCTTACGCAATGAGCAGTTCTTC
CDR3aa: CASTGTGLRNEQFF

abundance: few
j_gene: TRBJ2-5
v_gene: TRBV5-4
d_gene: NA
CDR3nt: TGTGCCACCAAGTTAGCGACCCAAGAGACCCAGTACTTC
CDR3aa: CATKLATQETQYF

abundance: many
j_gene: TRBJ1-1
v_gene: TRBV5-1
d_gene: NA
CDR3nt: TGCGCCAGCAGCGCTAATCAAGTGGGGAACACTGAAGCTTTCTTT
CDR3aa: CASSANQVGNTEAFF

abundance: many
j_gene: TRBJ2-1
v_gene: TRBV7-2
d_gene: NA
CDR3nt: TGTGCCAGCAGCCCCGGCGGACAGATCAATGAGCAGTTCTTC
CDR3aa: CASSPGGQINEQFF

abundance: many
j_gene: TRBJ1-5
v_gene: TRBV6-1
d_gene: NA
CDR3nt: TGTGCCAGCATCCGTGGGGGTGTAGGCGGACAGCCCCAGCATTTT
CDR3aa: CASIRGGVGGQPQHF

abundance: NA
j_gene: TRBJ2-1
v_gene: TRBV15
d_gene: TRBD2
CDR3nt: TGTGCCACCAGCACCCTAGCGGCCAGCTCCTACAATGAGCAGTTCTTC
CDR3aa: CATSTLAASSYNEQFF

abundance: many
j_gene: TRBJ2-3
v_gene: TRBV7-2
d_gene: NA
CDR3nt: TGTGCCAGCAGCTTAGAGTTTTCTAGCACAGATACGCAGTATTTT
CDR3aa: CASSLEFSSTDTQYF

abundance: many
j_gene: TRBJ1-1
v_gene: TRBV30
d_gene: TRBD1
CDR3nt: TGTGCCTTACAGGGGCTGAACACTGAAGCTTTCTTT
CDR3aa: CALQGLNTEAFF

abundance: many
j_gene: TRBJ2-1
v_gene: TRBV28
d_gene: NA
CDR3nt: TGTGCCAGCAGTTCCCGGGACTGGGGTTGGGATGAGCAGTTCTTC
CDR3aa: CASSSRDWGWDEQFF

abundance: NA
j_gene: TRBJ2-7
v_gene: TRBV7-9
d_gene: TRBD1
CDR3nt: TGTGCCAGCAGCCGGACAGGGTCGGCCTACGAGCAGTACTTC
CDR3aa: CASSRTGSAYEQYF

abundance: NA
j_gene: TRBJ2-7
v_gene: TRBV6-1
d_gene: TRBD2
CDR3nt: TGTGCCAGCAGACCCCTGACTAGCGGGAGGAGGTACGAGCAGTACTTC
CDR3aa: CASRPLTSGRRYEQYF

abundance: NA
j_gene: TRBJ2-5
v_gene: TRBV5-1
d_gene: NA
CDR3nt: TGCGCCAGCTATAACTTGCGGGAGACCCAGTACTTC
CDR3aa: CASYNLRETQYF

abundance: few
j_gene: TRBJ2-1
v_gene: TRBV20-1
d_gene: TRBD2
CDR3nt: TGCAGTGCTAGAGGTCTAGCGGGAGCCAATGAGCAGTTCTTC
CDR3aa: CSARGLAGANEQFF

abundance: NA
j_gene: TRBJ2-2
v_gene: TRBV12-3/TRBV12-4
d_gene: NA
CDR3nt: TGTGCCAGCAGTCTCTCGCTTGGGTCGCTCGGGGAGCTGTTTTTT
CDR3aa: CASSLSLGSLGELFF

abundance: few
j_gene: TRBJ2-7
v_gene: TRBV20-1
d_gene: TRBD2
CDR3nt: TGCAGTGCTGGATTAGAGTTCGGGAGGCCCTCCTACGAGCAGTACTTC
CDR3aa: CSAGLEFGRPSYEQYF

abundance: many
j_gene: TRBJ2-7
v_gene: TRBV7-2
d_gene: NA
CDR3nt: TGTGCCAGCAGCTTAGGGAGTGACAGCTTCTACGAGCAGTACTTC
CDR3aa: CASSLGSDSFYEQYF

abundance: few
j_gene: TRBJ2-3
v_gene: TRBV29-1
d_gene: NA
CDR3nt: TGCAGCGTTGGACAGCTTATTAGCACAGATACGCAGTATTTT
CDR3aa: CSVGQLISTDTQYF

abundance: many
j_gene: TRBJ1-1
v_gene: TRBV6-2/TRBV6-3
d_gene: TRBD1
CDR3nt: TGTGCCAGCCGCATCACAGGGGACACTGAAGCTTTCTTT
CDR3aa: CASRITGDTEAFF

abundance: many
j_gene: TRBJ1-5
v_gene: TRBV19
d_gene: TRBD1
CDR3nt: TGTGCCAGTAAGGGACGGGACAGGGGACAGCCCCAGCATTTT
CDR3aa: CASKGRDRGQPQHF

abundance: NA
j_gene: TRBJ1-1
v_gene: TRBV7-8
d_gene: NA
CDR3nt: TGTGCCAGCAGCCCCCGGACACCCTTGAACACTGAAGCTTTCTTT
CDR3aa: CASSPRTPLNTEAFF

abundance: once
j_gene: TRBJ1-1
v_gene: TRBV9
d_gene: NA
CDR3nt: TGTGCCAGCAGCGTAGGAAAACCAGGACGGGCCAAGAACACTGAAGCTTTCTTT
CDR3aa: CASSVGKPGRAKNTEAFF

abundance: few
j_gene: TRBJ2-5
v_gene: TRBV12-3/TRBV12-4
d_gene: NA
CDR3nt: TGTGCCAGCAGTTTTTATGAGCGGGTAGGGACCCAGTACTTC
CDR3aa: CASSFYERVGTQYF

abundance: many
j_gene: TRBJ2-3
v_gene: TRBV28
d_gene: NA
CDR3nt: TGTGCCAGCAGGACAGGAACGTCAAAGGGTACGCAGTATTTT
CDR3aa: CASRTGTSKGTQYF

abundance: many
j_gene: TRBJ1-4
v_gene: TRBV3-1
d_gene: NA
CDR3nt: TGTGCCAGCAGTACCGGCGGAAAGCTGTTTTTT
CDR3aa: CASSTGGKLFF

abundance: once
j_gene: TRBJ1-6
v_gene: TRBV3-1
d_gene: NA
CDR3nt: TGTGCCAGCAGCCGTTCGCACAGGAATTCACCCCTCCACTTT
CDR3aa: CASSRSHRNSPLHF

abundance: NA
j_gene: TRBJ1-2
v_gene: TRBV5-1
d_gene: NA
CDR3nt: TGCGCCAGCAAATCCGGCCGGCCAGAGACCTATGGCTACACCTTC
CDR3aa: CASKSGRPETYGYTF

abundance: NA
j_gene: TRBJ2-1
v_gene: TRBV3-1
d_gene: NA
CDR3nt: TGTGCCAGCCAGCGGGCCTCCTACAATGAGCAGTTCTTC
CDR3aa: CASQRASYNEQFF

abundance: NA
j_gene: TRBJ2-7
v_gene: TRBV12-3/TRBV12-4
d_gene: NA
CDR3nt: TGTGCCAGCAGTTATCAGACAGGTAGAGCGGTTGAGCAGTACTTC
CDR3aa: CASSYQTGRAVEQYF

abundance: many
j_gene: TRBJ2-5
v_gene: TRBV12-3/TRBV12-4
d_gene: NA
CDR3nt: TGTGCCAGCAGTTTGTGGGGGCGTGAGACCCAGTACTTC
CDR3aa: CASSLWGRETQYF

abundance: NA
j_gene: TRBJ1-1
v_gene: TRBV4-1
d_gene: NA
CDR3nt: TGCGCCAGCAGCCAAGATGTACAGAGGGACACTGAAGCTTTCTTT
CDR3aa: CASSQDVQRDTEAFF

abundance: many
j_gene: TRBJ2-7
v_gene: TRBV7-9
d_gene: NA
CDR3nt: TGTGCCAGCAGCTTAATCGGCAGGGGGGGGTTATCCCCCGGCGAGCAGTACTTC
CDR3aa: CASSLIGRGGLSPGEQYF

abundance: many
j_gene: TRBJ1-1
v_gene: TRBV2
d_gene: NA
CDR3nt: TGTGCCAGCAGAAGGGCGTTGCTAGGAACTGAAGCTTTCTTT
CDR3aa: CASRRALLGTEAFF

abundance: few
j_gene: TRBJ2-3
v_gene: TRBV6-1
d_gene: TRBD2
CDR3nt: TGTGCCAGCAGTGCCGCCCCTCAGCGGGAGGTGTCAGATACGCAGTATTTT
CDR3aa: CASSAAPQREVSDTQYF

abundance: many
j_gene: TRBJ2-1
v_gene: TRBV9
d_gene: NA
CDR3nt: TGTGCCAGCAGCGTAGTGTTTAGCTCCTACAATGAGCAGTTCTTC
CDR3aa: CASSVVFSSYNEQFF

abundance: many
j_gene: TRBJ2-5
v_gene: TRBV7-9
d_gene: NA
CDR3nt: TGTGCCAGCAGCTTAGAGTTTCCAGAGACCCAGTACTTC
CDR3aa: CASSLEFPETQYF

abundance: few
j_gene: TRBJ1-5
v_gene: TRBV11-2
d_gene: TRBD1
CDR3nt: TGTGTCAGCAGCCTGGGGACAGGGGTAGGCCAGCCCCAGCATTTT
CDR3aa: CVSSLGTGVGQPQHF